This T cell receptor beta chain emerged from a study of CD8 T cells in Susac syndrome. V shed 3 bases and J shed 0 bases, with 7 bases lying between them. The CDR3 sequence is 13 residues long. Germline CDR1 is GTSNPN and CDR2 is SVGIG (reference sequence). Sequencing of TCR beta was carried out in blood CD8+ and CD4+ T cells. TEMRA cells were FACS-enriched, while CD8+ and CD4+ T cells were negatively isolated. It was with random hexamers that about 0.45 to 1 ug RNA was reverse transcribed. Amplification of TCR beta CDR3 by immunoSEQ multiplex PCR spanned 54 Vbeta and 13 Jbeta. From the immunoSEQ multiplex PCR reads, TCRdb called clonotypes with MiXCR, one entry per CDR3 protein. The sample lists around 140,000 distinct CDR3 sequences, approximately 95% occurring once.

V and J are TRBV30 and TRBJ2-3, with a weak D call TRBD2 (5 bases). The specimen sequenced was CD4+ T cells from PBMCs. This sequence was found in a human donor in good health. CDR3 nucleotide sequence: TGTGCCTGGAGGGGCGGGAGCACAGATACGCAGTATTTT. This gives the protein CAWRGGSTDTQYF. The variable domain in full, with the rest retrieved from reference TRBV30 and TRBJ2-3, is SQTIHQWPATLVQPVGSPLSLECTVEGTSNPNLYWYRQAAGRGLQLLFYSVGIGQISSEVPQNLSASRPQDRQFILSSKKLLLSDSGFYLCAWRGGSTDTQYFGPGTRLTVL.